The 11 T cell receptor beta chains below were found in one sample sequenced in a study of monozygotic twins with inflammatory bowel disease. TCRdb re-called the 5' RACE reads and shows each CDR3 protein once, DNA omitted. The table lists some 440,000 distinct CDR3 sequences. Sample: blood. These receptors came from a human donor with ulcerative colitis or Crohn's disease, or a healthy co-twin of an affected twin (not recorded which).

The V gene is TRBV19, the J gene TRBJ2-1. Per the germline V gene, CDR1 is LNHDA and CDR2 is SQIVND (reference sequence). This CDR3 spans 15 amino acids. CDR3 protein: CASSMERGSYNEQFF. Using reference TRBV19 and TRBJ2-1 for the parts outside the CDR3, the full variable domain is DGGITQSPKYLFRKEGQNVTLSCEQNLNHDAMYWYRQDPGQGLRLIYYSQIVNDFQKGDIAEGYSVSREKKESFPLTVTSAQKNPTAFYLCASSMERGSYNEQFFGPGTRLTVL.

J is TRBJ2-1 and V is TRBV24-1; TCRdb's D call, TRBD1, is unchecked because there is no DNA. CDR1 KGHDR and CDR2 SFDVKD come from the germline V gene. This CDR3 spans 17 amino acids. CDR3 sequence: CATSDFATGGTYNEQFF.

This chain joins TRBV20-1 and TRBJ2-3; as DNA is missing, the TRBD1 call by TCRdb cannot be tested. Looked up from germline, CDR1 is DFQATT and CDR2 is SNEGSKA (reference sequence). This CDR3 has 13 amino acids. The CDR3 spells CSALGPGEDTQYF.

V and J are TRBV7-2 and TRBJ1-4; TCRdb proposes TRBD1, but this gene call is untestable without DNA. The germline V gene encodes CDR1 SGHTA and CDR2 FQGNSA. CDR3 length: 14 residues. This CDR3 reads CASSLVGAYEKLFF.

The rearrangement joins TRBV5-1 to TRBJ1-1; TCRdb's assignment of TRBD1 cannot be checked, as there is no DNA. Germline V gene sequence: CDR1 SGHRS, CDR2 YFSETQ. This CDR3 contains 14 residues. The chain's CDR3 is CASSLSGAGTEAFF.

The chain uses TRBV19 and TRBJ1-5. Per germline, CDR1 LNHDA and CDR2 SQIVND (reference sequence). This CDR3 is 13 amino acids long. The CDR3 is CASSPRREGREHF.

This CDR3 is CASSLVTGTSDTDTQYF. The chain recombines TRBV5-1 with TRBJ2-3; TCRdb outputs TRBD2, but without DNA this stays unchecked. The CDR3 covers 17 residues. Germline V gene sequence: CDR1 SGHRS, CDR2 YFSETQ.

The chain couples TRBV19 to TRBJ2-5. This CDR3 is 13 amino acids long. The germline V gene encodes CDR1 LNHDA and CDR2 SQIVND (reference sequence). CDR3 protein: CASSWSSQETQYF.

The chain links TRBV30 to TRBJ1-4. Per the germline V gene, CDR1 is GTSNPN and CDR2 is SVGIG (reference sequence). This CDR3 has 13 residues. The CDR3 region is CARAGGPNEKLFF.

The CDR3 spells CASSLFGGPYEQYF. V and J are TRBV5-6 and TRBJ2-7; with no DNA, the TCRdb D assignment of TRBD2 cannot be verified. CDR1 and CDR2 from the germline V gene are SGHDT and YYEEEE. This CDR3 contains 14 residues.

CDR3 residues: CASTRTGGRTDTQYF. The V and J genes are TRBV5-1 and TRBJ2-3; the TRBD1 assignment by TCRdb is unverifiable without DNA. Germline V gives CDR1 SGHRS, CDR2 YFSETQ. The CDR3 is 15 residues long.